Listed below are T cell receptor beta chains from one sample, sequenced in a study of neoadjuvant nivolumab and ipilimumab in lung cancer. Produced via immunoSEQ multiplex PCR; TCRdb's table is partial and in-frame only. This repertoire shows under 50,000 clones, more than 85% found once; its top ten account for under 4.5%. The sequenced sample was blood, obtained before neoadjuvant nivolumab, alone or with ipilimumab. Receptors were obtained from an adult with non-small cell lung cancer. Some clones in this sample may be carry-over from other donors' samples. Each CDR3 is given with its conserved first and last residue. Fields, in order: V gene, clone size, D gene, J gene, CDR3 DNA, CDR3 protein. D genes are given only for firm matches. Clone size is not always given. Where it is, it says once, few, many or a class for expanded clones.

>TRBV30|.|.|TRBJ1-5
TGTGCCTGGCGACCCTTCGGGAGCAATCAGCCCCAGCATTTT
CAWRPFGSNQPQHF
>TRBV5-1|.|TRBD1|TRBJ2-7
TGCGCCAGCAGCTTGGGACAGGGGGCCGACGAGCAGTACTTC
CASSLGQGADEQYF
>TRBV10-3|few|.|TRBJ1-2
TGTGCCATCAGTGAGTCAGGCAGCTACACCTTC
CAISESGSYTF
>TRBV19|.|TRBD1|TRBJ2-1
TGTGCCAGTACCACAGGGGCGGCCTACAATGAGCAGTTCTTC
CASTTGAAYNEQFF
>TRBV12-5|.|.|TRBJ2-1
TGTGCTAGTGGTTACTATTTCAATGAGCAGTTCTTC
CASGYYFNEQFF
>TRBV7-9|.|TRBD2|TRBJ2-3
TGTGCCAGCAGCTTTAACCCGACTAGCGGGGATACGCAGTATTTT
CASSFNPTSGDTQYF
>TRBV15|.|TRBD2|TRBJ2-7
TGTGCCACCAGCAGAGGGGGGGACCTAGCGGGAATTCTGAGGGAGCAGTACTTC
CATSRGGDLAGILREQYF
>TRBV5-4|.|.|TRBJ2-3
TGTGCCAGCAGCTCAGGGACTCTTTCCACAGATACGCAGTATTTT
CASSSGTLSTDTQYF
>TRBV5-1|.|TRBD1|TRBJ1-1
TGCGCCAGCAGCCAAGGGACAGGGGGCTTGAACACTGAAGCTTTCTTT
CASSQGTGGLNTEAFF
>TRBV5-4|.|TRBD1|TRBJ1-1
TGTGCCAGCAGCTCGAAGGGCGGGACAGGGGCTGAAGCTTTCTTT
CASSSKGGTGAEAFF
>TRBV11-3|.|.|TRBJ2-6
TGTGCCAGCAGCTTAGGGGGGACGTCTGGGGCCAACGTCCTGACTTTC
CASSLGGTSGANVLTF
>TRBV5-4|.|.|TRBJ1-5
TGTGCCAGCAGCTTGTGGGGTCAGCCCCAGCATTTT
CASSLWGQPQHF
>TRBV25-1|.|.|TRBJ2-5
TGTGCCAGCAAAGGATTTAAAGAGACCCAGTACTTC
CASKGFKETQYF
>TRBV7-6|.|.|TRBJ2-3
TGTGCCAGCAGCTCTAGCACAGATACGCAGTATTTT
CASSSSTDTQYF
>TRBV2|.|.|TRBJ1-4
TGTGCCAGCAGTGAGGGACGGCTGAATGAAAAACTGTTTTTT
CASSEGRLNEKLFF
>TRBV7-2|.|.|TRBJ2-2
TGTGCCAGCAGCCCCCCGGGGGCAGGGAGGGGCACCGGGGAGCTGTTTTTT
CASSPPGAGRGTGELFF
>TRBV2|.|.|TRBJ2-4
TGTGCCAGCTCCTCCCCGTCGGGGGGCGGCGGAAACATTCAGTACTTC
CASSSPSGGGGNIQYF
>TRBV2|.|TRBD1|TRBJ1-1
TGTGCCAGCAGTCAGACAGGGCCCACTGAAGCTTTCTTT
CASSQTGPTEAFF
>TRBV7-3|.|.|TRBJ1-1
TGTGCCAGCAGCCCAGGGGTGAGGACTGAAGCTTTCTTT
CASSPGVRTEAFF
>TRBV18|.|.|TRBJ1-3
TGTGCCAGCTCACCACGAGGGCAGCCTGGAAACACCATATATTTT
CASSPRGQPGNTIYF
>TRBV7-2|.|.|TRBJ2-7
TGTGCCAGCAGCTTGGCGGGCTCCCCCTACGAGCAGTACTTC
CASSLAGSPYEQYF
>TRBV5-4|.|TRBD1|TRBJ1-3
TGTGCCAGCAGCTTAAGACAGGGGGCTTTCAGCTCTGGAAACACCATATATTTT
CASSLRQGAFSSGNTIYF
>TRBV19|.|.|TRBJ1-1
TGTGCCAGTAGTATCTTCCCGGGAGGGGGTATGAACACTGAAGCTTTCTTT
CASSIFPGGGMNTEAFF
>TRBV6-4|.|TRBD2|TRBJ2-1
TGTGCCAGCAGTGAGCGGGAGGGCTCCTACAATGAGCAGTTCTTC
CASSEREGSYNEQFF
>TRBV20-1|.|.|TRBJ2-1
TGCAGTGCCAGGTCCTACAATGAGCAGTTCTTC
CSARSYNEQFF
>TRBV6-5|.|.|TRBJ2-6
TGTGCCAGCAGTTATTGGAGCTCTGGGGCCAACGTCCTGACTTTC
CASSYWSSGANVLTF
>TRBV7-6|.|TRBD2|TRBJ2-3
TGTGCCAGCAGCCCCGGGATTGGAGCGGGACCCAGCACAGATACGCAGTATTTT
CASSPGIGAGPSTDTQYF
>TRBV10-3|.|.|TRBJ2-7
TGTGCCATCAGTGGCCAGGGGAGCTCCTACGAGCAGTACTTC
CAISGQGSSYEQYF
>TRBV5-1|.|.|TRBJ2-5
TGCGCCAGCAGCTTGACAGCCCTTGGGACCCAGTACTTC
CASSLTALGTQYF
>TRBV30|.|TRBD2|TRBJ2-3
TGTGCCTTAGAAGCGGGAGGGAACACAGATACGCAGTATTTT
CALEAGGNTDTQYF
>TRBV6-6|.|.|TRBJ1-1
TGTGCCAGCAGTGGGCGGGAGAACACTGAAGCTTTCTTT
CASSGRENTEAFF
>TRBV7-6|.|.|TRBJ2-5
TGTGCCAGCAGCCGAGGTGGAGGGCAAAGCGGAGAGACCCAGTACTTC
CASSRGGGQSGETQYF
>TRBV27|.|.|TRBJ2-3
TGTGCCAGTACCCTGACCGGGGGCACAGATACGCAGTATTTT
CASTLTGGTDTQYF
>TRBV7-2|.|.|TRBJ1-2
TGTGCCAGCAGCCCATACTATGAGGGCTACACCTTC
CASSPYYEGYTF
>TRBV30|.|.|TRBJ2-7
TGTGCTTCGGAAGGGGGTCCCCACGAGCAGTACTTC
CASEGGPHEQYF
>TRBV25-1|.|.|TRBJ2-7
TGTGCCAGTGGAGATAAGGGTTCCTACGAGCAGTACTTC
CASGDKGSYEQYF
>TRBV6-5|.|TRBD1|TRBJ2-6
TGTGCCAGCAGGACAGGGGGAACTGGGGCCAACGTCCTGACTTTC
CASRTGGTGANVLTF
>TRBV7-9|once|.|TRBJ2-1
TGTGCCAGCAGAGCTTACGGGGGAGTGGGGTCGCCTGAGCAGTTCTTC
CASRAYGGVGSPEQFF
>TRBV7-9|.|.|TRBJ2-1
TGTGCCAGCAGCTCCCCCTTGGGGGACGTCAGCTCCTACAATGAGCAGTTCTTC
CASSSPLGDVSSYNEQFF
>TRBV15|.|.|TRBJ2-4
TGTGCCACCAGCGGGCCCCCTCGGGAGAACATTCAGTACTTC
CATSGPPRENIQYF